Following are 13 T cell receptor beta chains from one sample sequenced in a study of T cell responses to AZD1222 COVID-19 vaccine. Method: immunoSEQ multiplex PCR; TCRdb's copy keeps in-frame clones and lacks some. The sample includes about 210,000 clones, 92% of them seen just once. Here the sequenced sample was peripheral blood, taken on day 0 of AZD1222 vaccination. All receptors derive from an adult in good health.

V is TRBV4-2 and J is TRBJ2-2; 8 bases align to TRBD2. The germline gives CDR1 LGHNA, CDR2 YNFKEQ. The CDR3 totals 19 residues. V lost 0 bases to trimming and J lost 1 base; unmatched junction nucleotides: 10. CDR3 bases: TGTGCCAGCAGCCAAGACCATAACGGGGGGGCCGGGAACACCGGGGAGCTGTTTTTT. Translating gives CASSQDHNGGAGNTGELFF.

As DNA, the CDR3 is TGTGCCAGCAGTTACTCCGCAACTAATGAAAAACTGTTTTTT. Its translation is CASSYSATNEKLFF. The chain employs TRBV6-5 and TRBJ1-4; D is unclear. CDR1 and CDR2 (germline): MNHEY, SVGAGI. Trimming removed 0 bases at V and 0 bases at J, with 2 bases between. CDR3 size: 14 residues.

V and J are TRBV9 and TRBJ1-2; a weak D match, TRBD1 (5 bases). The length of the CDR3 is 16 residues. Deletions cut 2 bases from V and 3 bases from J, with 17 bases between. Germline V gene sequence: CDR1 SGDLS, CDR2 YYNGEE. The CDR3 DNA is TGTGCCAGCAGCGTTTTTGCGACAGCGAGGGACTATGGCTACACCTTC. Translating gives CASSVFATARDYGYTF.

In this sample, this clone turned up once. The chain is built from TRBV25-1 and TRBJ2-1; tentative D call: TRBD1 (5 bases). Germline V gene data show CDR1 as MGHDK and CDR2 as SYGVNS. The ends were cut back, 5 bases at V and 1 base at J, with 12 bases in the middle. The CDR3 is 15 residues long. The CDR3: CASSKLDSSYNEQFF. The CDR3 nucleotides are TGTGCCAGCAGTAAACTCGACAGTTCCTACAATGAGCAGTTCTTC.

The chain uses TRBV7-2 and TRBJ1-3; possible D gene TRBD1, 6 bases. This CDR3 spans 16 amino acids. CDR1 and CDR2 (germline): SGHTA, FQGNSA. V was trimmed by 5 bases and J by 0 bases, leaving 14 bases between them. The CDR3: CASSPGGGHSGNTIYF. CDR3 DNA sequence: TGTGCCAGCAGCCCCGGGGGGGGCCACTCTGGAAACACCATATATTTT.

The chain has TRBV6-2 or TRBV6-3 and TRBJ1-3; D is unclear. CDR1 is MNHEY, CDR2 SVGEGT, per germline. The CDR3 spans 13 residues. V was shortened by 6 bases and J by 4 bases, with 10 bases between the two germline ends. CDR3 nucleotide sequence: TGTGCCAGCAGCGTTCTGGCCGGAAACACCATATATTTT. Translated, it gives CASSVLAGNTIYF.

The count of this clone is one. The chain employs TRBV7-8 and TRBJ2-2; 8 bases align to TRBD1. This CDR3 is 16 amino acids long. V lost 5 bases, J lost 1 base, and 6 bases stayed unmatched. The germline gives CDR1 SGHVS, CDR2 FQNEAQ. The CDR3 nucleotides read TGTGCCAGCAGCGTACGACAGGGGATGAACACCGGGGAGCTGTTTTTT. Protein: CASSVRQGMNTGELFF. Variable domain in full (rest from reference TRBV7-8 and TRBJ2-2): GAGVSQSPRYKVAKRGQDVALRCDPISGHVSLFWYQQALGQGPEFLTYFQNEAQLDKSGLPSDRFFAERPEGSVSTLKIQRTQQEDSAVYLCASSVRQGMNTGELFFGEGSRLTVL.

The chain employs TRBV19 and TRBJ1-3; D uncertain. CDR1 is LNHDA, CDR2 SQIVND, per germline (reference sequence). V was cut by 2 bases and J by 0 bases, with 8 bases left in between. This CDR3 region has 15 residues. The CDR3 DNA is TGTGCCAGTAGTATATCCCCAACCTCTGGAAACACCATATATTTT. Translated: CASSISPTSGNTIYF. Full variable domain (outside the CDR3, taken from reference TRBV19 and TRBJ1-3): DGGITQSPKYLFRKEGQNVTLSCEQNLNHDAMYWYRQDPGQGLRLIYYSQIVNDFQKGDIAEGYSVSREKKESFPLTVTSAQKNPTAFYLCASSISPTSGNTIYFGEGSWLTVV.

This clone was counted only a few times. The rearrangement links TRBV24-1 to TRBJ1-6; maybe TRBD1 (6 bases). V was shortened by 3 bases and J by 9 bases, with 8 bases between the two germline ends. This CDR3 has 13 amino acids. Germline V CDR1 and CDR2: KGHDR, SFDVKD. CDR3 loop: CATSDHRASPLHF. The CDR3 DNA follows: TGTGCCACCAGTGATCACAGGGCTTCACCCCTCCACTTT.

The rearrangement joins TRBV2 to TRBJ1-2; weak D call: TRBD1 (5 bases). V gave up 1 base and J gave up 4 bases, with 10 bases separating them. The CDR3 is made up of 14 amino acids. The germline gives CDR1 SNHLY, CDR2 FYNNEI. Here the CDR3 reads CASSEGQIPYGYTF. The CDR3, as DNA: TGTGCCAGCAGTGAAGGACAGATTCCCTATGGCTACACCTTC. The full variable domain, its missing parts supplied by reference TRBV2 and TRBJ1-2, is EPEVTQTPSHQVTQMGQEVILRCVPISNHLYFYWYRQILGQKVEFLVSFYNNEISEKSEIFDDQFSVERPDGSNFTLKIRSTKLEDSAMYFCASSEGQIPYGYTFGSGTRLTVV.

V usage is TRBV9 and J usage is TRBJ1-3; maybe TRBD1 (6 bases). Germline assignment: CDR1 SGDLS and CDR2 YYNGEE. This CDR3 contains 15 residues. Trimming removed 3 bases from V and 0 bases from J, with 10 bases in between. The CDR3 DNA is TGTGCCAGCAGCGGAGGGGGACTCTCTGGAAACACCATATATTTT. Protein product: CASSGGGLSGNTIYF.

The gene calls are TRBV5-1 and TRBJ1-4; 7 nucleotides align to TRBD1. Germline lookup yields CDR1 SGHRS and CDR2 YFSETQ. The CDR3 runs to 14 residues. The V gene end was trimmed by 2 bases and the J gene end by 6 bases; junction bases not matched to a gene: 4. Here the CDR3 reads CASSLQGMDEKLFF. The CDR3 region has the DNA TGCGCCAGCAGCTTACAGGGGATGGATGAAAAACTGTTTTTT.

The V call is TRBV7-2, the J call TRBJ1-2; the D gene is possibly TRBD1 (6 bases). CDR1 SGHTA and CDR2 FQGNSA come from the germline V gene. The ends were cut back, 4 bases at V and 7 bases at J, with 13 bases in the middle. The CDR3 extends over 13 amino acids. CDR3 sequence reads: CASSSAAGVGYTF. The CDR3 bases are TGTGCCAGCAGCTCAGCGGCAGGGGTTGGCTACACCTTC. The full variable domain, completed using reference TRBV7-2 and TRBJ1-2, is GAGVSQSPSNKVTEKGKDVELRCDPISGHTALYWYRQSLGQGLEFLIYFQGNSAPDKSGLPSDRFSAERTGGSVSTLTIQRTQQEDSAVYLCASSSAAGVGYTFGSGTRLTVV.